The rows below give T cell receptor beta chains drawn from one sample of a study of CD8 T cells in Susac syndrome. TCRdb redid the calling of the immunoSEQ multiplex PCR reads with MiXCR, one entry per CDR3 protein. In the table there are tens of thousands of distinct CDR3 sequences, nearly 96% of which are singletons. Sequenced sample: CD4+ T cells from PBMCs. These receptors were taken from a human donor with multiple sclerosis. CDR3s include the opening cysteine and the closing phenylalanine or tryptophan. Fields, in order: clone size, V gene, D gene, J gene, CDR3 DNA, CDR3 protein. A D gene is named only where the DNA matches it firmly. Clone size is shown for a subset of rows, as once, few, many or a class of expanded clone.

-	TRBV7-2	TRBD1	TRBJ1-1	TGTGCCAGCAGCTATAGGACAGGCAACACTGAAGCTTTCTTT	CASSYRTGNTEAFF
-	TRBV6-5	-	TRBJ1-5	TGTGCCAGCAGTTACTCGACCCGCGGGCCCCAGCATTTT	CASSYSTRGPQHF
once	TRBV13	-	TRBJ2-3	TGTGCCAGCAGCTCCAGGACACAAACCACAGATACGCAGTATTTT	CASSSRTQTTDTQYF
-	TRBV20-1	-	TRBJ2-5	TGCAGTGCTAGAAGGGCGGCAGAGACCCAGTACTTC	CSARRAAETQYF
-	TRBV7-2	-	TRBJ2-7	TGTGCCAGCAGCTTAGCTTACGGCTACGAGCAGTACTTC	CASSLAYGYEQYF
-	TRBV29-1	TRBD1	TRBJ2-1	TGCAGCGTCGGGACAGGGGGCCGTGAGCAGTTCTTC	CSVGTGGREQFF
-	TRBV5-1	-	TRBJ1-5	TGCGCCAGCAGCTTTGGGACCGATTCCCGTCAGCCCCAGCATTTT	CASSFGTDSRQPQHF
-	TRBV24-1	-	TRBJ2-5	TGTGCCACCAGTGATGACCGCGGGGCCCAAGAGACCCAGTACTTC	CATSDDRGAQETQYF
-	TRBV29-1	TRBD2	TRBJ2-3	TGCAGCGTTGAAACCGGGGGGGCCGCAGATACGCAGTATTTT	CSVETGGAADTQYF
-	TRBV3-1	-	TRBJ2-1	TGTGCCAGCAAGTTAGGTCCGGTCAATGAGCAGTTCTTC	CASKLGPVNEQFF
-	TRBV5-1	-	TRBJ2-5	TGCGCCAGCAGCTTGGGACAAGAGAAGACCCAGTACTTC	CASSLGQEKTQYF
-	TRBV30	-	TRBJ1-1	TGTGCCTGGAGTTTCGGGAACACTGAAGCTTTCTTT	CAWSFGNTEAFF
-	TRBV6-2/TRBV6-3	TRBD2	TRBJ2-7	TGTGCCAGCAGTGGCGGGACTAGCGTCTACGAGCAGTACTTC	CASSGGTSVYEQYF
-	TRBV7-2	-	TRBJ1-2	TGTGCCAGCAGCTTAGCGGGGGGCTACACCTTC	CASSLAGGYTF
-	TRBV3-1	TRBD2	TRBJ2-5	TGTGCCAGCAGCCTCGATCCCCCTAGCGGGGGGCAAGAGACCCAGTACTTC	CASSLDPPSGGQETQYF
-	TRBV6-5	TRBD1	TRBJ2-2	TGTGCCAGCAGTTACAACAGGGGGTCGATCGGGGAGCTGTTTTTT	CASSYNRGSIGELFF
-	TRBV6-5	TRBD1	TRBJ1-1	TGTGCCAGCAGGGGACAGGGAGTTTCGGTAGCTTTCTTT	CASRGQGVSVAFF
-	TRBV19	TRBD1	TRBJ2-1	TGTGCCAGTAGTACACAGGGGGCTGGGGAGCAGTTCTTC	CASSTQGAGEQFF
-	TRBV9	TRBD2	TRBJ2-1	TGTGCCAGCAGCGTAGCTAGCGGGGGCCTCTACAATGAGCAGTTCTTC	CASSVASGGLYNEQFF
-	TRBV11-1	TRBD2	TRBJ2-1	TGTGCCAGCATTGGGACTAGCAGTAATGAGCAGTTCTTC	CASIGTSSNEQFF
-	TRBV7-2	TRBD2	TRBJ2-5	TGTGCCAGCAGCTTAGCGGCTAGCGGGGGTACTCAAGAGACCCAGTACTTC	CASSLAASGGTQETQYF
-	TRBV12-3/TRBV12-4	-	TRBJ1-1	TGTGCCAGCAGTCCATACAGGGATTGGGTCACTGAAGCTTTCTTT	CASSPYRDWVTEAFF
once	TRBV7-9	-	TRBJ2-1	TGTGCCAGCTCGGAGATAAGTGTCAATGAGCAGTTCTTC	CASSEISVNEQFF
-	TRBV29-1	-	TRBJ1-2	TGCAGCGTTGAACGGGGCCATGGCTACACCTTC	CSVERGHGYTF
-	TRBV12-3/TRBV12-4	TRBD2	TRBJ2-1	TGTGCCAGCAGTCCCCGGTGGATCGGGGGGGCTGAGCAGTTCTTC	CASSPRWIGGAEQFF
-	TRBV6-5	TRBD2	TRBJ2-2	TGTGCCAGCAGTTACTCGATAAGCGGGGTAAACACCGGGGAGCTGTTTTTT	CASSYSISGVNTGELFF
-	TRBV12-3/TRBV12-4	-	TRBJ1-2	TGTGCCAGCTCCCTAGGTCAATCTGGCTACACCTTC	CASSLGQSGYTF
-	TRBV20-1	-	TRBJ1-3	TGCAGTGCTAGAGATCGGGCAGAGAGCTCTGGAAACACCATATATTTT	CSARDRAESSGNTIYF
-	TRBV29-1	-	TRBJ1-2	TGCAGCGTTGCCAGCGAGGGGGGGCTCTATGGCTACACCTTC	CSVASEGGLYGYTF
-	TRBV12-3/TRBV12-4	TRBD1	TRBJ1-2	TGTGCCAGCAGCAGACAGGGGTTCTCCCTCCGGGGCTACACCTTC	CASSRQGFSLRGYTF
-	TRBV5-1	-	TRBJ2-3	TGCGCCAGCAGCCGGTGGGGGACCACGAATACGCAGTATTTT	CASSRWGTTNTQYF
-	TRBV12-3/TRBV12-4	TRBD2	TRBJ2-1	TGTGCCAGCAGTCCAAGAGGGCTAGCGGGGGGGAATGAGCAGTTCTTC	CASSPRGLAGGNEQFF
-	TRBV7-9	-	TRBJ1-4	TGTGCCAGCGAACTAGGTGGTGAAAAACTGTTTTTT	CASELGGEKLFF
-	TRBV9	-	TRBJ1-2	TGTGCCAGCAGCCCAGTTGGGGGATCTGGCTACACCTTC	CASSPVGGSGYTF
-	TRBV5-1	-	TRBJ2-5	TGCGCCAGCAGCTTGGTGGGACAAAACGGGGAGACCCAGTACTTC	CASSLVGQNGETQYF
-	TRBV10-3	TRBD1	TRBJ2-7	TGTGCCATCAGTCCGGGACAGGGGAGCGAGCAGTACTTC	CAISPGQGSEQYF
-	TRBV3-1	-	TRBJ2-5	TGTGCCAGCAGCCAGCAACCGTACCAAGAGACCCAGTACTTC	CASSQQPYQETQYF
-	TRBV2	TRBD1	TRBJ2-7	TGTGCCAGCAGTGAAGAGACAGGGTACTACGAGCAGTACTTC	CASSEETGYYEQYF
few	TRBV6-5	TRBD2	TRBJ2-3	TGTGCCAGCAGAACACTAGCGGGGGGAGATACGCAGTATTTT	CASRTLAGGDTQYF
-	TRBV27	-	TRBJ2-6	TGTGCCACCGGCGCGGCCTCCCCTGGGGCCAACGTCCTGACTTTC	CATGAASPGANVLTF
-	TRBV6-6	-	TRBJ2-1	TGTGCCAGCAGCTATGACCCGGGTTACGAGCAGTTCTTC	CASSYDPGYEQFF
once	TRBV20-1	TRBD2	TRBJ2-1	TGCAGTGCTAGAGATCGTACTAGCGGGGGGAAATACTACAATGAGCAGTTCTTC	CSARDRTSGGKYYNEQFF
-	TRBV13	-	TRBJ1-1	TGTGCCAGCAGCCGTACGGGACAAAATACTGAAGCTTTCTTT	CASSRTGQNTEAFF
-	TRBV4-3	TRBD1	TRBJ1-1	TGCGCCAGCAGCCAAGCGGTCAGGGGGCCCGGGGACACTGAAGCTTTCTTT	CASSQAVRGPGDTEAFF
-	TRBV24-1	TRBD1	TRBJ2-2	TGTGCCACCAGTGATCGACAGGGGGTTAACGGGGAGCTGTTTTTT	CATSDRQGVNGELFF
-	TRBV7-9	-	TRBJ2-5	TGTGCCAGCAGCGGGGCTCTAGCCTACCAAGAGACCCAGTACTTC	CASSGALAYQETQYF
-	TRBV5-6	-	TRBJ2-5	TGTGCCAGCAGCTTGGAGAGGGCAAATCAAGAGACCCAGTACTTC	CASSLERANQETQYF
once	TRBV7-9	-	TRBJ1-6	TGTGCCAGCAGCTTCACAGGGATTGGAGGTAATTCACCCCTCCACTTT	CASSFTGIGGNSPLHF
-	TRBV20-1	TRBD1	TRBJ1-4	TGCAGTGCTGACCCGGGACAGGGGAATGAAAAACTGTTTTTT	CSADPGQGNEKLFF
-	TRBV24-1	-	TRBJ2-1	TGTGCCACCAGTGATGTTAAGGCGGGACCGAACAATGAGCAGTTCTTC	CATSDVKAGPNNEQFF
-	TRBV7-2	-	TRBJ2-1	TGTGCCAGCAGCCTCACGGGGTTTATTGAGCAGTTCTTC	CASSLTGFIEQFF
-	TRBV9	-	TRBJ2-7	TGTGCCAGCAGCGTAGAGGGGAAGGGAATCCCCTACGAGCAGTACTTC	CASSVEGKGIPYEQYF
once	TRBV5-1	TRBD2	TRBJ2-3	TGCGCCAGCAGATCTGGTGGCGGGACTAGCGGGGTTGATACGCAGTATTTT	CASRSGGGTSGVDTQYF